The next 24 T cell receptor beta chains were all read from a single sample in a study of control samples from healthy donors and cancer patients. Data came from immunoSEQ multiplex PCR; TCRdb stores just in-frame clones and leaves some out. Of 45,000 to 60,000 clones in the sample, around 87% were seen once. The sequencing sample was made of PBMCs. These receptors came from a man between 60 and 75 years old with head and neck cancer.

The chain recombines TRBV7-9 with TRBJ2-1, with unresolved D. CDR1 is SEHNR, CDR2 FQNEAQ, per germline (reference sequence). V shed 1 base and J shed 5 bases, with 6 bases lying between them. CDR3 length: 13 amino acids. CDR3 nucleotides: TGTGCCAGCAGCTTAGGGACGAACAATGAGCAGTTCTTC. Translated: CASSLGTNNEQFF.

The chain employs TRBV7-2 and TRBJ2-1; D may be TRBD1 (6 bases). This CDR3 has 16 residues. Trimming took 2 bases from V and 3 from J, leaving 14 bases between them. Germline assignment: CDR1 SGHTA and CDR2 FQGNSA. The CDR3 reads CASSLRGGDNYNEQFF. CDR3 DNA sequence: TGTGCCAGCAGCTTAAGAGGGGGTGACAACTACAATGAGCAGTTCTTC.

The chain uses TRBV14 and TRBJ1-3; no definite D call. The ends were cut back, 1 base at V and 0 bases at J, with 7 bases in the middle. Germline V CDR1 and CDR2: SGHDN, FVKESK. This CDR3 is built from 15 residues. CDR3: CASSQGRNSGNTIYF. The CDR3 DNA sequence: TGTGCCAGCAGCCAAGGACGGAACTCTGGAAACACCATATATTTT. The full variable domain, with the rest looked up from reference TRBV14 and TRBJ1-3, is EAGVTQFPSHSVIEKGQTVTLRCDPISGHDNLYWYRRVMGKEIKFLLHFVKESKQDESGMPNNRFLAERTGGTYSTLKVQPAELEDSGVYFCASSQGRNSGNTIYFGEGSWLTVV.

This chain links TRBV5-1 with TRBJ2-7; 7 nucleotides line up with TRBD1. Per the germline V gene, CDR1 is SGHRS and CDR2 is YFSETQ. This CDR3 spans 14 amino acids. Losses at the gene ends were 0 bases for V and 3 bases for J; bases not matched to a gene: 3. The DNA for the CDR3 is TGCGCCAGCAGCTTGGGTCCAGGGGGCTACGAGCAGTACTTC. Translating it yields CASSLGPGGYEQYF.

The table lists this clone with a few counts. V and J are TRBV7-2 and TRBJ1-2, with D possibly TRBD1 on 6 matching bases. The V end lost 4 bases, the J end lost 4 bases, and 7 bases lay between the germline ends. Germline CDR1 is SGHTA and CDR2 is FQGNSA. This CDR3 region has 12 residues. The CDR3 DNA reads as TGTGCCAGCAGCTCGGACAGCTATGGCTACACCTTC. Its translation: CASSSDSYGYTF.

V is TRBV28 and J is TRBJ1-5, with TRBD1 as a possible D gene (6 bases). Germline V CDR1 and CDR2: MDHEN, SYDVKM. This CDR3 comprises 14 residues. V lost 5 bases, J lost 3 bases, and 11 bases lay in between. Here the CDR3 DNA reads TGTGCCAGCAGTCCACACAGGGACAATCAGCCCCAGCATTTT. This sequence encodes CASSPHRDNQPQHF.

The J gene is TRBJ2-7, the V gene TRBV6-5; possibly TRBD1 or TRBD2 for D (6 bases each). This CDR3 is built from 11 residues. Germline CDR1 and CDR2: MNHEY and SVGAGI. V shed 6 bases and J shed 5 bases, with 8 bases lying between them. The CDR3 DNA follows: TGTGCCAGCAGAAGGGGGGACGAGCAGTACTTC. Its translation: CASRRGDEQYF.

V is TRBV28 and J is TRBJ1-2, with D perhaps matching TRBD1 (5 bases). V gave up 6 bases and J gave up 8 bases, with 22 bases separating them. The CDR3 loop spans 15 amino acids. CDR1 MDHEN and CDR2 SYDVKM come from the germline V gene. The CDR3 protein is CASSSQQGTGGGYTF. CDR3 DNA sequence: TGTGCCAGCAGCTCACAGCAGGGAACGGGTGGCGGCTACACCTTC.

Here the CDR3 reads CASSADSSGANVLTF. Here the CDR3 DNA reads TGTGCCAGTAGCGCGGACAGCTCTGGGGCCAACGTCCTGACTTTC. V usage is TRBV19 and J usage is TRBJ2-6, with TRBD1 as a possible D gene (6 bases). The V and J ends lost 6 bases and 0 bases respectively, with 9 bases between them. CDR1 and CDR2 (germline): LNHDA, SQIVND (reference sequence). The CDR3 covers 15 residues.

The chain uses TRBV7-2 and TRBJ2-7; 9 bases fit TRBD2. V trimming: 0 bases; J trimming: 4 bases; junction bases outside the gene matches: 4. Per germline, CDR1 SGHTA and CDR2 FQGNSA. The CDR3 sequence is 15 residues long. The DNA for the CDR3 is TGTGCCAGCAGCTTAGCGGCGGGAGGGCCTTACGAGCAGTACTTC. Encoded protein: CASSLAAGGPYEQYF.

V and J are TRBV28 and TRBJ2-5; the D is unclear. Trimming pared 5 bases from V and 7 bases from J, leaving 20 bases between. The CDR3 is 15 amino acids. Per the germline V gene, CDR1 is MDHEN and CDR2 is SYDVKM. The CDR3 sequence: CASSPSRVRWGTQYF. The CDR3 DNA sequence: TGTGCCAGCAGTCCCAGTCGGGTGAGGTGGGGGACCCAGTACTTC.

The genes are TRBV7-9 and TRBJ2-3, with D uncertain. V shed 5 bases and J shed 5 bases, with 8 bases lying between them. Germline V lookup: CDR1 SEHNR, CDR2 FQNEAQ (reference sequence). This CDR3 region has 12 residues. CDR3 sequence reads: CASSPSGDTQYF. The CDR3 DNA is TGTGCCAGCAGCCCCTCAGGAGATACGCAGTATTTT.

The rearrangement uses TRBV11-2 and TRBJ2-3; TRBD2 matches at 12 bases. V trimming: 5 bases; J trimming: 3 bases; junction bases outside the gene matches: 3. CDR1 SGHAT and CDR2 FQNNGV come from the germline V gene. There are 15 residues in the CDR3. The CDR3 region is CASSPGLAGTDTQYF. DNA for the CDR3: TGTGCCAGCAGCCCCGGACTAGCGGGGACAGATACGCAGTATTTT.

The count of this clone is one. The rearrangement links TRBV19 to TRBJ2-2; 8 bases agree with TRBD1. V lost 5 bases, J lost 6 bases, and 8 bases stayed unmatched. The CDR3 extends over 15 amino acids. Germline V gene lookup returns CDR1 LNHDA and CDR2 SQIVND (reference sequence). The DNA for the CDR3 is TGTGCCAGTAGTGCCGACAGGGGCCAAGCCGGGGAGCTGTTTTTT. The encoded protein is CASSADRGQAGELFF.

This chain joins TRBV28 and TRBJ1-2, with a weak D call TRBD1 (6 bases). There are 12 residues in the CDR3. Trimming left V 9 bases short and J 7 bases short, with 15 bases between. CDR1 MDHEN and CDR2 SYDVKM come from the germline V gene. This CDR3 is CASEQGWGGYTF. CDR3 bases: TGTGCCAGTGAACAGGGCTGGGGTGGCTACACCTTC.

The chain uses TRBV2 and TRBJ2-2; 13 bases map to TRBD2. This CDR3 spans 17 amino acids. The ends lost 3 bases at V and 2 bases at J; junction bases unmatched: 3. Germline loops: CDR1 SNHLY, CDR2 FYNNEI. CDR3 DNA sequence: TGTGCCAGCAGTGAGACTAGCGGGAGGACCAACACCGGGGAGCTGTTTTTT. The encoded protein is CASSETSGRTNTGELFF.

This clone showed up just a few times. The chain recombines TRBV2 with TRBJ2-3; D is unresolved. The CDR3 consists of 14 residues. CDR1 is SNHLY and CDR2 is FYNNEI in the germline V gene. Between the trimmed V and J ends, which lost 1 base and 3 bases, there was a span of 8 bases. CDR3 bases: TGTGCCAGCAGTGAAGTTGGAGAAACAGATACGCAGTATTTT. It yields the protein CASSEVGETDTQYF.

The chain links TRBV7-9 to TRBJ1-6; no firm D call. The CDR3 length is 16 residues. Germline V lookup: CDR1 SEHNR, CDR2 FQNEAQ (reference sequence). The V end lost 5 bases, the J end lost 6 bases, and 17 bases lay between the germline ends. The CDR3 DNA reads as TGTGCCAGCAGCCCGACCGCGCCAGGTCGTAATTCACCCCTCCACTTT. It translates to CASSPTAPGRNSPLHF.

The DNA for the CDR3 is TGCGCCAGCAGCTTGGACGGGGGAGTAGAGTTCTTC. This codes for CASSLDGGVEFF. V is TRBV5-1 and J is TRBJ2-1; TRBD2 is a possible D gene (6 bases). Deletions cut 0 bases from V and 14 bases from J, with 12 bases between. CDR1 SGHRS and CDR2 YFSETQ come from the germline V gene. CDR3 size: 12 residues.

This clone appeared once. CDR3 in amino acids: CAWGVQDDEQFF. In DNA form, the CDR3 reads TGTGCCTGGGGGGTGCAGGACGACGAGCAGTTCTTC. This rearrangement joins TRBV30 to TRBJ2-1; D uncertain. In germline, CDR1 is GTSNPN, CDR2 SVGIG (reference sequence). The CDR3 is made up of 12 amino acids. V dropped 5 bases and J dropped 10 bases, with 15 bases sitting between them.

This chain links TRBV24-1 with TRBJ2-3, with D maybe TRBD2 (6 bases). The germline V and J ends were trimmed by 11 bases and 4 bases, with 15 bases remaining between them. This CDR3 comprises 13 residues. CDR1 KGHDR and CDR2 SFDVKD come from the germline V gene. The CDR3 sequence is CAIAGGTSDTQYF. The CDR3, as DNA: TGTGCCATCGCGGGCGGGACTTCAGATACGCAGTATTTT.

The chain carries TRBV5-1 and TRBJ1-5; 8 bases map to TRBD1. CDR3 length: 14 residues. Germline CDR1 is SGHRS and CDR2 is YFSETQ. J was trimmed by 4 bases and V by 4 bases; bases with no gene match: 4. CDR3 DNA: TGCGCCAGCAGCGTGACAGGGGATAATCAGCCCCAGCATTTT. It codes for CASSVTGDNQPQHF. Full variable domain (rest looked up from reference TRBV5-1 and TRBJ1-5): KAGVTQTPRYLIKTRGQQVTLSCSPISGHRSVSWYQQTPGQGLQFLFEYFSETQRNKGNFPGRFSGRQFSNSRSEMNVSTLELGDSALYLCASSVTGDNQPQHFGDGTRLSIL.

The chain has TRBV28 and TRBJ1-4; TRBD1 matches at 9 bases. The trim removed 3 bases at V and 0 bases at J, leaving 8 bases unmatched. The germline CDR1 and CDR2 sequences are MDHEN and SYDVKM. This CDR3 contains 18 residues. The CDR3 DNA sequence: TGTGCCAGCAGTTTTCTTTCGGACAGGGGAACAACTAATGAAAAACTGTTTTTT. Its translation: CASSFLSDRGTTNEKLFF.

CDR3 nucleotides: TGTGCCAGCAGCCCTCGAGACATGGCGGACACCATATATTTT. This sequence encodes CASSPRDMADTIYF. The chain combines TRBV7-9 with TRBJ1-3; D call uncertain. CDR3 size: 14 residues. CDR1 is SEHNR and CDR2 is FQNEAQ in the germline V gene (reference sequence). V was pared by 5 bases and J by 8 bases, with 16 bases between.